This T cell receptor (beta chain) was profiled in a study of blood T cell repertoires in COVID-19. The wider study: Sources were T cells, B-cell-depleted T cells, or PBMCs; the material itself was cDNA or gDNA.

Clones were read by immunoSEQ multiplex PCR, and TCRdb kept only the in-frame ones, dropping some. This repertoire shows nearly 80,000 clones, 70% to 90% found once; its top ten account for 4% to 6%. Germline trimming cut 5 bases from V and 7 bases from J; bases unmatched to any gene: 8. The CDR3 contains 14 residues. The germline CDR1 and CDR2 sequences are MDHEN and SYDVKM. The sequence was obtained from an elderly woman with active or convalescent COVID-19. V and J are TRBV28 and TRBJ1-5, with 7 nucleotides matching TRBD1. Sequenced sample: peripheral blood. This CDR3 reads CASSRLQGRQPQHF. DNA for the CDR3: TGTGCCAGCAGTCGGTTACAGGGGAGGCAGCCCCAGCATTTT.